This TCR beta chain was sequenced in a study of blood T cells in healthy people across ages. In this sample, this clonotype turned up a few times. Its antigen remains unknown. A second PCR, run for about 6 to 11 cycles, used a sample-barcoded 5' primer plus a J-beta primer mix. TCRdb reanalysed the 5' RACE reads using MiXCR and keeps one entry per CDR3 protein. Of 1.4 million to 1.5 million distinct CDR3 sequences listed, roughly 45% are singletons. Whole-study results and caveats: Those diversity estimates obtained from one million T cells were thought to be underestimates.

The sequence came from a woman aged 18-35 years in good health. Sample: blood.

CDR3 amino acids: CASSWGTNTGELFF. The CDR3 nucleotides read TGTGCCAGCAGCTGGGGGACCAACACCGGGGAGCTGTTTTTT. The chain carries TRBV28 and TRBJ2-2; D may correspond to TRBD1 or TRBD2 (5 bases each). In germline, CDR1 is MDHEN, CDR2 SYDVKM. V lost 6 bases to trimming and J lost 2 bases, with 10 bases between them. The CDR3 length is 14 residues.